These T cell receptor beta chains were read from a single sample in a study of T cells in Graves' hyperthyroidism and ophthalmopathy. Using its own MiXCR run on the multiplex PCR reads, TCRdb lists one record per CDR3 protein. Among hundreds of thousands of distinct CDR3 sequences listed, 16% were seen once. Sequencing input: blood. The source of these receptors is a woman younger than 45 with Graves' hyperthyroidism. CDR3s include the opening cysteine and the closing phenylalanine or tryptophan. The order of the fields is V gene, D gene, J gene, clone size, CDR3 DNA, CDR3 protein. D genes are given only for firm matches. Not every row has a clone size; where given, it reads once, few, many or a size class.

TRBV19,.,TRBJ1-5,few,TGTGCCAGTAAACAGGGAGGACAGCCCCAGCATTTT,CASKQGGQPQHF
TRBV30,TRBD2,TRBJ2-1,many,TGTGCCTGGAGTGGACTAGCGGGATTGGGCAATGAGCAGTTCTTC,CAWSGLAGLGNEQFF
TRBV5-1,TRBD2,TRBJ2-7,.,TGCGCCAGCAGCTTGGAAGGGGCGGGAGGCAAGTACGAGCAGTACTTC,CASSLEGAGGKYEQYF
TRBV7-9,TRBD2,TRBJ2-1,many,TGTGCCAGCAGCAGCGGACTAGCGGGCAACTACAATGAGCAGTTCTTC,CASSSGLAGNYNEQFF
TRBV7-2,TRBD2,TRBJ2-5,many,TGTGCCAGCAGCTCTCGGACTAGCGGGAAATCGGAGACCCAGTACTTC,CASSSRTSGKSETQYF
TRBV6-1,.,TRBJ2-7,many,TGTGCCAGCAGACCAAGGAGCTCCTACGAGCAGTACTTC,CASRPRSSYEQYF
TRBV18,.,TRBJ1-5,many,TGTGCCAGCTCACCTTCAGCCGATAGCAATCAGCCCCAGCATTTT,CASSPSADSNQPQHF
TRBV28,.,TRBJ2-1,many,TGTGCCAGCAGGCTAATGGACAATGAGCAGTTCTTC,CASRLMDNEQFF
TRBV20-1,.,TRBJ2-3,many,TGCAGTGCTAGGATTTCGGGAGATACGCAGTATTTT,CSARISGDTQYF
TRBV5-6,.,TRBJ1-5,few,TGTGCCAGCAGCTTGAGACACCTTAGCAATCAGCCCCAGCATTTT,CASSLRHLSNQPQHF
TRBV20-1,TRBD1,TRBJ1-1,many,TGCAGTGCTAGAGATCCCTGGACAGGGAACACTGAAGCTTTCTTT,CSARDPWTGNTEAFF
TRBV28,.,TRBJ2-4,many,TGTGCCAGCAGAAGGAGCGAATACATTCAGTACTTC,CASRRSEYIQYF
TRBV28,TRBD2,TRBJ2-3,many,TGTGCCAGCAGTTTGGTGGTAGCGGGAGCCACAGATACGCAGTATTTT,CASSLVVAGATDTQYF
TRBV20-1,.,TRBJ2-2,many,TGCAGTGCTAGGACGGGGGTCGTCGACACCGGGGAGCTGTTTTTT,CSARTGVVDTGELFF
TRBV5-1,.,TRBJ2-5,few,TGCGCCAGCAGCTTCGGATTTGGGGGCTTATTGCGGGAGACCCAGTACTTC,CASSFGFGGLLRETQYF
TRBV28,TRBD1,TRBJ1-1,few,TGTGCCAGCAGTTTTCCAGGGGGCTGGAACACTGAAGCTTTCTTT,CASSFPGGWNTEAFF